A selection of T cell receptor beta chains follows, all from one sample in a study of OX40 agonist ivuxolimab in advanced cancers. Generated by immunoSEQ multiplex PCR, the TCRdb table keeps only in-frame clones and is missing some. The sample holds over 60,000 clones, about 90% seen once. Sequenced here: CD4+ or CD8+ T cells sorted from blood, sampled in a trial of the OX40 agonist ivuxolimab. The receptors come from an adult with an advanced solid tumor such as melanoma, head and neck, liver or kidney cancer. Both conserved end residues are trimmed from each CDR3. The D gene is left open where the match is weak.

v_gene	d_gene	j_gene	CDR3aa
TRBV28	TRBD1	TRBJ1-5	ASSLTGTVNNQPQH
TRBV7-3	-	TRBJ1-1	ASSSDPTANTEAF
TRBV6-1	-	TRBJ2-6	ANSEDAGANVLT
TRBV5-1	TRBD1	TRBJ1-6	ASSSNTGTGNSPLH
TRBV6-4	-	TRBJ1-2	ASSDSGGRAIRNHGYT
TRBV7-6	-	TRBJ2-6	ASSLTISGANVLT
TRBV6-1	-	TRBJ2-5	ASTPRPQETQY
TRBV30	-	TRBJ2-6	ACPEARQGGVRGANVLT
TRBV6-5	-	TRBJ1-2	ASSYSMAGQGNGYT
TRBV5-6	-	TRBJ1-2	ASSLPQGQGGYT
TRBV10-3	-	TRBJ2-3	ATGLYPDTQY
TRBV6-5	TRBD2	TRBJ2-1	ASSPLGGGSGEQF
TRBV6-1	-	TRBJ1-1	ASSWGRNTEAF
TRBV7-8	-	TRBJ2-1	ASSFLGGTGHNEQF
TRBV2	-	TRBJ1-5	ASKGGGPGGNQPQH
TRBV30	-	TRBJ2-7	AWSRTVSYEQY
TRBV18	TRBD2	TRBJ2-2	ASSPPSGRGRTTGELF
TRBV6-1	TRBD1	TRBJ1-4	ASSEFDLGQLNEKLF
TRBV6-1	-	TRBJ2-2	ASRRDSAPTGELF
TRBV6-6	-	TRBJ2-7	ASSLSGGYEQY
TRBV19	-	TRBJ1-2	ASSIVGSKRGGYT
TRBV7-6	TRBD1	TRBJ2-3	ASSLGQGALKTDTQY
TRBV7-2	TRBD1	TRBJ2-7	ASSLAPPGQESSYEQY